The rows below give T cell receptor beta chains drawn from one sample of a study of early T cells in non-severe SARS-CoV-2 infection. TCRdb passed the 5' RACE reads through MiXCR, listing each CDR3 protein once. The data show under 45,000 distinct CDR3 sequences, about 8% seen once. The sequences come from whole blood, collected at baseline. The receptors originated from an adult who was a healthcare worker with PCR-confirmed SARS-CoV-2 infection or an uninfected control (not recorded which). Each CDR3 is given with its conserved first and last residue. Fields, in order: J gene, clone size, V gene, D gene, CDR3 DNA, CDR3 protein. A D gene is named only where the DNA matches it firmly. Size tells how often a clone was seen (once, few, many) or the class of an expanded clone, and some rows leave it out.

>TRBJ1-5|many|TRBV19|TRBD1
TGTGCCAGTAGTTCGCCAGGGGGTTCCCGCTATCCCCAGCATTTT
CASSSPGGSRYPQHF
>TRBJ2-7|few|TRBV20-1|.
TGCAGTGCTGTGGGCCCTGACTACGAGCAGTACTTC
CSAVGPDYEQYF
>TRBJ2-7|.|TRBV6-2/TRBV6-3|.
TGTGCCAGCAACAGGGACTACGAGCAGTACTTC
CASNRDYEQYF
>TRBJ1-4|many|TRBV18|.
TGTGCCAGCTCACCAACATCGGGGGCCGGAAATGAAAAACTGTTTTTT
CASSPTSGAGNEKLFF
>TRBJ2-1|many|TRBV19|TRBD2
TGTGCCAGTAGACGGGGACTAGCGGGCAATGAGCAGTTCTTC
CASRRGLAGNEQFF
>TRBJ2-2|few|TRBV20-1|TRBD2
TGCAGTGCTAGAGCCCCGCCGGGACTAGCGGGAAGGTACACCGGGGAGCTGTTTTTT
CSARAPPGLAGRYTGELFF
>TRBJ2-3|.|TRBV11-2|.
TGTGCCAGCAGCTTATCCGGGCCAGATACGCAGTATTTT
CASSLSGPDTQYF
>TRBJ2-7|few|TRBV20-1|TRBD2
TGCAGTGCTCGCGGGGGGTTGGGCTCCTACGAGCAGTACTTC
CSARGGLGSYEQYF
>TRBJ2-3|.|TRBV15|.
TGTGCCACCAGCAGAGATATCGGGGGGCTAACAGATACGCAGTATTTT
CATSRDIGGLTDTQYF
>TRBJ1-6|few|TRBV14|.
TGTGCCAGCAGCCAAGACAGGGGAAATTCACCCCTCCACTTT
CASSQDRGNSPLHF
>TRBJ2-6|many|TRBV6-1|.
TGTGCCAGCAGTGAAGGAGCTGGGGCCAACGTCCTGACTTTC
CASSEGAGANVLTF
>TRBJ1-6|many|TRBV11-3|TRBD1
TGTGCCAGCAGCTTCCTACCCGTTTCCGGGACAGGGCGCGATCCCCTCCACTTT
CASSFLPVSGTGRDPLHF
>TRBJ1-5|once|TRBV29-1|.
TGCAGCGTTGAAGATCATGACCAGCCCCAGCATTTT
CSVEDHDQPQHF
>TRBJ2-5|many|TRBV12-3/TRBV12-4|.
TGTGCCAGCAGTTTTACCTCAGGGAAAGAGACCCAGTACTTC
CASSFTSGKETQYF
>TRBJ1-1|many|TRBV29-1|TRBD1
TGCAGCGCCCAAGGACAGGGTGGCTCTGAAGCTTTCTTT
CSAQGQGGSEAFF
>TRBJ2-2|.|TRBV4-3|TRBD2
TGCGCCAGCAGCCAAGACGTCTTCGGGGGGAGAGGGTCCGGGGAGCTGTTTTTT
CASSQDVFGGRGSGELFF
>TRBJ2-2|few|TRBV7-7|.
TGTGCCAGCACCAGGATGCAGGGTTTCGGGACCGGGGAGCTGTTTTTT
CASTRMQGFGTGELFF
>TRBJ2-1|medium-sized|TRBV28|TRBD1
TGTGCCAGCAGTAACAGGGGTAAGCAGTTCTTC
CASSNRGKQFF
>TRBJ1-1|.|TRBV7-6|TRBD1
TGTGCCAGCAGCTGGGGGACAGCAGACACTGAAGCTTTCTTT
CASSWGTADTEAFF
>TRBJ2-7|.|TRBV5-6|.
TGTGCCAGCAGTCGTGGACAGACGAGCTCCTACGAGCAGTACTTC
CASSRGQTSSYEQYF
>TRBJ2-7|.|TRBV10-1|TRBD1
TGCGCCAGCAGTCGGACAGGGAACCACGAGCAGTACTTC
CASSRTGNHEQYF
>TRBJ1-2|many|TRBV5-6|.
TGTGCCAGCAGCGCACAGGGTGACTATGGCTACACCTTC
CASSAQGDYGYTF
>TRBJ2-3|.|TRBV5-1|TRBD1
TGCGCCACTGCGACAGGGCACGAGGCAGATACGCAGTATTTT
CATATGHEADTQYF
>TRBJ2-7|.|TRBV27|.
TGTGCCAGCAGTTTGGGCTGGAACTACGAGCAGTACTTC
CASSLGWNYEQYF
>TRBJ1-4|many|TRBV2|.
TGTGCCAGCACCCGTCTACTTAATGAAAAACTGTTTTTT
CASTRLLNEKLFF
>TRBJ1-1|few|TRBV7-9|.
TGTGCCAGCAGCGCACCCACTCCCGCTGAAGCTTTCTTT
CASSAPTPAEAFF
>TRBJ1-5|few|TRBV27|.
TGTGCCAGCAGTTTGGCAGTTAATCAGCCCCAGCATTTT
CASSLAVNQPQHF
>TRBJ2-3|.|TRBV20-1|.
TGCAGTGCCGGAGGGGCAGATACGCAGTATTTT
CSAGGADTQYF
>TRBJ2-7|.|TRBV25-1|.
TGTGCCAGCAGTGAAGGGTACTACGAGCAGTACTTC
CASSEGYYEQYF
>TRBJ2-5|.|TRBV12-3/TRBV12-4|.
TGTGCCAGCAGTTTTCCGGGGCAAGAGACCCAGTACTTC
CASSFPGQETQYF
>TRBJ1-2|many|TRBV4-3|.
TGCGCCAGCAGCCAAGATTTGAGACAGTACTATGGCTACACCTTC
CASSQDLRQYYGYTF
>TRBJ2-7|.|TRBV11-2|.
TGTGCCAGCAGCTTAGAGACAGGAGGATACGAGCAGTACTTC
CASSLETGGYEQYF
>TRBJ1-6|.|TRBV6-4|.
TGTGCCAGCAGTGACTCGCCCGGGGGGACATCGGGACCCCTCCACTTT
CASSDSPGGTSGPLHF
>TRBJ2-7|many|TRBV30|.
TGTGCCTGGAGTGTAGGGCGGCAGCAGTACTTC
CAWSVGRQQYF
>TRBJ2-7|many|TRBV9|TRBD1
TGTGCCAGCAGCGCCGGGACAGGTGGTCTCTACGAGCAGTACTTC
CASSAGTGGLYEQYF
>TRBJ2-3|few|TRBV6-4|TRBD1
TGTGCCAGCAGTGGGACAGGGGGCACGGGAGATACGCAGTATTTT
CASSGTGGTGDTQYF
>TRBJ2-7|many|TRBV7-2|.
TGTGCCAGCAGCTGGGGATTGACCTACGAGCAGTACTTC
CASSWGLTYEQYF
>TRBJ1-6|.|TRBV25-1|TRBD1
TGTGCCAGCAGTGTATCGACAGGGGGGGGTTCACCCCTCCACTTT
CASSVSTGGGSPLHF
>TRBJ2-5|many|TRBV3-1|.
TGTGCCAGCAGCCAAGGGAGCGGGCCGAGAGGGACCCAGTACTTC
CASSQGSGPRGTQYF
>TRBJ1-5|many|TRBV27|.
TGTGCCAGCTCCGACGGACTCAATCAGCCCCAGCATTTT
CASSDGLNQPQHF
>TRBJ2-5|.|TRBV7-2|.
TGTGCCAGCAGCTTGACAGGCTGGGAGACCCAGTACTTC
CASSLTGWETQYF
>TRBJ2-5|.|TRBV20-1|.
TGCAGTGTTCGAGGGGGGCTAGCAGAGACCCAGTACTTC
CSVRGGLAETQYF
>TRBJ2-1|few|TRBV29-1|TRBD1
TGCAGCGTTGTGGGACAGGGTGTGAGCAATGAGCAGTTCTTC
CSVVGQGVSNEQFF
>TRBJ2-7|many|TRBV28|.
TGTGCCAGCAGTCCCCGGCAGCAGTACGAGCAGTACTTC
CASSPRQQYEQYF
>TRBJ2-1|medium-sized|TRBV15|TRBD2
TGTGCCACCAGAGAGGGAGGGACTGAGCAGTTCTTC
CATREGGTEQFF
>TRBJ1-3|few|TRBV20-1|.
TGCAGTGCTAGAGGGGGAAACACCATATATTTT
CSARGGNTIYF
>TRBJ2-3|many|TRBV9|TRBD1
TGTGCCAGCAGCGTATATCCCGGGACAGGGGGCGGATATACGCAGTATTTT
CASSVYPGTGGGYTQYF
>TRBJ2-1|.|TRBV11-2|TRBD1
TGTGCCAGCAGCCCCCACAGGGGCGTCAATGAGCAGTTCTTC
CASSPHRGVNEQFF
>TRBJ2-7|few|TRBV10-3|.
TGTGCCATCAGTGACAGGTCCTACGAGCAGTACTTC
CAISDRSYEQYF